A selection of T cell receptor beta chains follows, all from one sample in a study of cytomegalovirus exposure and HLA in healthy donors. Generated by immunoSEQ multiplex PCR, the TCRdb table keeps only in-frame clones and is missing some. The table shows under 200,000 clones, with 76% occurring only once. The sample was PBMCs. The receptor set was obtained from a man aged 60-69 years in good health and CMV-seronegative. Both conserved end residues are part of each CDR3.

CDR3aa: CASSPEGARTEAFF
v_gene: TRBV28
len: 14
j_gene: TRBJ1-1

CDR3aa: CASTTPSGGSSYEQYF
v_gene: TRBV28
len: 16
j_gene: TRBJ2-7

CDR3aa: CALERDRPLRGTF
v_gene: TRBV30
len: 13
j_gene: TRBJ1-2

CDR3aa: CASTPLGQGDYGYTF
v_gene: TRBV28
len: 15
j_gene: TRBJ1-2

CDR3aa: CASSQYLGTGGTEAFF
v_gene: TRBV14
len: 16
j_gene: TRBJ1-1

CDR3aa: CATVSNGGYEQYF
v_gene: TRBV21-1
len: 13
j_gene: TRBJ2-7

CDR3aa: CASSPSLRWISSTDTQYF
v_gene: TRBV14
len: 18
j_gene: TRBJ2-3

CDR3aa: CSVETGVVGEQYF
v_gene: TRBV29-1
len: 13
j_gene: TRBJ2-7

CDR3aa: CASSVTVGQGVGEKLFF
v_gene: TRBV9
len: 17
j_gene: TRBJ1-4

CDR3aa: CASSSSGGTDTQYF
v_gene: TRBV7-9
len: 14
j_gene: TRBJ2-3

CDR3aa: CSVDPRGTEAFF
v_gene: TRBV29-1
len: 12
j_gene: TRBJ1-1

CDR3aa: CASSYIEGTEAFF
v_gene: TRBV5-1
len: 13
j_gene: TRBJ1-1

CDR3aa: CASSYFRGTNTGELFF
v_gene: TRBV6-5
len: 16
j_gene: TRBJ2-2

CDR3aa: CASSPEAATQYF
v_gene: TRBV5-1
len: 12
j_gene: TRBJ2-3

CDR3aa: CASSLGGSGGNEQFF
v_gene: TRBV5-4
len: 15
j_gene: TRBJ2-1

CDR3aa: CASSLVFRGGEQYF
v_gene: TRBV7-9
len: 14
j_gene: TRBJ2-7

CDR3aa: CASSSDMNQPQHF
v_gene: TRBV7-9
len: 13
j_gene: TRBJ1-5

CDR3aa: CASSQPYKRGNTIYF
v_gene: TRBV4-3
len: 15
j_gene: TRBJ1-3

CDR3aa: CASSLLAGPEAFF
v_gene: TRBV27
len: 13
j_gene: TRBJ1-1

CDR3aa: CASSGQGANTEAFF
v_gene: TRBV2
len: 14
j_gene: TRBJ1-1

CDR3aa: CASSGIQELNTEAFF
v_gene: TRBV9
len: 15
j_gene: TRBJ1-1

CDR3aa: CASSSGQVTYEQYF
v_gene: TRBV10-1
len: 14
j_gene: TRBJ2-7

CDR3aa: CASSLGGHIHGYTF
v_gene: TRBV11-2
len: 14
j_gene: TRBJ1-2

CDR3aa: CASRATSGGPYEQYF
v_gene: TRBV6-5
len: 15
j_gene: TRBJ2-7

CDR3aa: CASIKTGNSGNTIYF
v_gene: TRBV6-6
len: 15
j_gene: TRBJ1-3

CDR3aa: CASSQEGPVAGGGGYTF
v_gene: TRBV4-1
len: 17
j_gene: TRBJ1-2

CDR3aa: CASSLQGAQEKLFF
v_gene: TRBV5-1
len: 14
j_gene: TRBJ1-4

CDR3aa: CASSLSQGTAYGYTF
v_gene: TRBV5-1
len: 15
j_gene: TRBJ1-2

CDR3aa: CASSESMLGTGGAREKLFF
v_gene: TRBV10-2
len: 19
j_gene: TRBJ1-4

CDR3aa: CASSLGTAGRLGYGYTF
v_gene: TRBV7-2
len: 17
j_gene: TRBJ1-2

CDR3aa: CASSLGQGAYEQYF
v_gene: TRBV5-1
len: 14
j_gene: TRBJ2-7